Given below is one T cell receptor (beta chain) in context. V was pared by 5 bases and J by 1 base, with 3 bases of the junction left unmatched. Germline CDR1 and CDR2: LNHDA and SQIVND (reference sequence). CDR3 length: 14 residues. The source of the sample is a study of blood T cell repertoires in COVID-19. The overall study: Donors in the United States, Italy and Spain gave samples during acute or convalescent COVID-19. The analysed material was cDNA or gDNA that came from T cells, B-cell-depleted T cells, or PBMCs.

This table comes from immunoSEQ multiplex PCR, and its TCRdb copy is limited to in-frame clones, with some not included. The sample shows about 230,000 clones, 80% to 90% of them seen only once. This clonotype was sampled from a man older than 75 with acute or convalescent COVID-19. The material sequenced was peripheral blood. This sequence joins TRBV19 and TRBJ2-3; 7 bases align to TRBD2. CDR3 protein: CASSFLAGTDTQYF. The CDR3 DNA sequence: TGTGCCAGTAGTTTTCTAGCGGGCACAGATACGCAGTATTTT.